This TCR beta chain originates from a study of cytomegalovirus exposure and HLA in healthy donors. Study overall: Samples from HLA-typed donors yielded about 85 million unique TCRs in an early data release.

Researchers ran the PCR with 60 Vbeta and 13 Jbeta primers. The method was immunoSEQ multiplex PCR; TCRdb's version includes in-frame clones alone and lacks a portion of them. This repertoire shows 100,000 to 120,000 clones, about 64% found once; its top ten account for over 6.5%. Sequences were obtained from PBMCs. The TCR originated in a man aged 18 to 30 in good health and CMV-seropositive.

The CDR3 sequence is CASGFGPPSEAFF. The CDR3 DNA is TGTGCTAGTGGTTTTGGGCCGCCCTCTGAAGCTTTCTTT. The chain combines TRBV12-5 with TRBJ1-1, with D hard to call. Germline V CDR1 and CDR2: LGHNT, FRNRAP. V shed 3 bases and J shed 6 bases, with 11 bases lying between them. The CDR3 runs 13 residues.